The text below deals with one TCR beta chain. This sample was included in a study of T cell changes during pregnancy in multiple sclerosis. Trimming cost V 0 bases and J 9 bases; bases outside gene matches: 9. CDR3 length: 16 amino acids. Per germline, CDR1 SGDLS and CDR2 YYNGEE. Profiling relied on immunoSEQ multiplex PCR, and the TCRdb table lists in-frame clones only, not all of them. Among 60,000 or so clones listed, just under 95% were seen once. This receptor was taken from a female donor with multiple sclerosis, enrolled in a pregnancy study. Sequencing used CD4+ T cells from peripheral blood mononuclear cells, obtained before pregnancy. V and J are TRBV9 and TRBJ2-1, with 10 bases lining up with TRBD2. CDR3 DNA: TGTGCCAGCAGCGTAGGCCCAAGCGGGAGGGCCGCTGAGCAGTTCTTC. This translates into CASSVGPSGRAAEQFF.